One and the same sample provided the 16 T cell receptor beta chains below, sequenced in a study of blood T cell repertoires in COVID-19. The method was immunoSEQ multiplex PCR; TCRdb's version includes in-frame clones alone and lacks a portion of them. The table lists about 45,000 clones, around 90% of them singletons. Material: peripheral blood. The receptor source for this set is a man aged 50 to 59 with COVID-19, enrolled during active disease.

V and J are TRBV21-1 and TRBJ2-2; TRBD2, the table's D call, lacks a check against the DNA. TRBV21-1 constitutes a pseudogene. This CDR3 spans 18 amino acids. The CDR3 DNA follows: TGTGCCAGCAGCAAGGGCCCGGGACTAGCGGAAAAGACCGGGGAGCTGTTTTTT. It encodes CASSKGPGLAEKTGELFF.

The table lists this clone with a few counts. The chain recombines TRBV3-1 (or the pseudogene TRBV3-2) with TRBJ2-2; 10 bases agree with TRBD1. The CDR3 consists of 16 residues. Germline CDR1 is LGHDT and CDR2 is YNNKEL (reference sequence). The V segment lost 3 bases and the J segment 5 bases; nucleotides outside the gene matches: 6. The CDR3 nucleotides read TGTGCCAGCAGCCAGAGGGACAGGGGAGAAACCGGGGAGCTGTTTTTT. Protein sequence: CASSQRDRGETGELFF.

This chain links TRBV2 with TRBJ1-5, with 7 positions matching TRBD1. The CDR3 covers 14 residues. The V and J ends lost 7 bases and 4 bases, in that order; junction bases with no gene match: 7. CDR1 SNHLY and CDR2 FYNNEI come from the germline V gene. The CDR3 loop reads CASTPDRVNQPQHF. CDR3 DNA: TGTGCCAGCACCCCCGACAGGGTAAATCAGCCCCAGCATTTT.

The CDR3 DNA reads as TGTGCCAGCAGGCGGGACAGCCTGAATGAAAAACTGTTTTTT. This gives the protein CASRRDSLNEKLFF. V usage is TRBV6-5 and J usage is TRBJ1-4, with 7 bases lining up with TRBD1. CDR3 size: 14 residues. J gave up 5 bases and V 6 bases, and 6 bases lay outside the gene matches. Germline V gene data show CDR1 as MNHEY and CDR2 as SVGAGI.

This chain connects TRBV6-1 to TRBJ1-1; D gene unclear. The ends were cut back, 2 bases at V and 5 bases at J, with 12 bases in the middle. CDR1 MNHNS and CDR2 SASEGT come from the germline V gene. The CDR3 totals 14 residues. In nucleotides, the CDR3 is TGTGCCAGCAGTGAACTCGCGGCGAGGACTGAAGCTTTCTTT. As protein: CASSELAARTEAFF.

The rearrangement joins TRBV19 to TRBJ2-2, with 13 positions matching TRBD2. J lost 5 bases, V lost 10 bases, and 7 bases had no gene match. The CDR3 runs to 15 residues. Germline V gene sequence: CDR1 LNHDA, CDR2 SQIVND (reference sequence). The CDR3 loop is CATPRTSGRTGELFF. As DNA, the CDR3 is TGTGCCACTCCCAGGACTAGCGGGAGAACCGGGGAGCTGTTTTTT.

The chain employs TRBV5-1 and TRBJ1-1; a weak D match, TRBD1 (5 bases). Per the germline V gene, CDR1 is SGHRS and CDR2 is YFSETQ. The CDR3 length is 16 residues. V lost 5 bases to trimming and J lost 0 bases, with 17 bases between them. The CDR3 bases are TGCGCCAGCAGAACTCAGTCCCCGACAGTGAACACTGAAGCTTTCTTT. This codes for CASRTQSPTVNTEAFF.

The chain is built from TRBV27 and TRBJ1-5, with 10 nucleotides matching TRBD1. V lost 5 bases and J lost 6; bases outside the gene matches: 7. The germline V gene encodes CDR1 MNHEY and CDR2 SMNVEV (reference sequence). This CDR3 is built from 15 residues. Written as DNA, the CDR3 is TGTGCCAGCAGTCCCAGACAGGGGGCCTTTCAGCCCCAGCATTTT. Translating gives CASSPRQGAFQPQHF.

The gene calls are TRBV4-1 and TRBJ2-7; the D gene is possibly TRBD2 (7 bases). The germline CDR1 and CDR2 sequences are MGHRA and YSYEKL. The CDR3 has 14 amino acids. The V and J ends lost 6 bases and 3 bases respectively, with 15 bases between them. The CDR3 region is CASRGGASGYEQYF. CDR3 in DNA: TGCGCCAGCAGGGGGGGGGCTAGCGGCTACGAGCAGTACTTC.

The chain recombines TRBV5-1 with TRBJ2-5; weak D call: TRBD1 (5 bases). The germline V gene has CDR1 SGHRS and CDR2 YFSETQ. The V end lost 0 bases, the J end lost 1 base, and 13 bases lay between the germline ends. The length of the CDR3 is 16 residues. CDR3 protein: CASSLETARTQETQYF. CDR3 nucleotide sequence: TGCGCCAGCAGCTTGGAGACAGCCAGGACCCAAGAGACCCAGTACTTC. Based on the CDR3 plus reference TRBV5-1 and TRBJ2-5, the full variable domain is KAGVTQTPRYLIKTRGQQVTLSCSPISGHRSVSWYQQTPGQGLQFLFEYFSETQRNKGNFPGRFSGRQFSNSRSEMNVSTLELGDSALYLCASSLETARTQETQYFGPGTRLLVL.

The gene calls are TRBV18 and TRBJ1-2, with TRBD1 matching 8 bases. V trimming: 4 bases; J trimming: 7 bases; junction bases outside the gene matches: 11. This CDR3 is 15 amino acids long. Germline CDR1 and CDR2: KGHSH and LQKENI. The CDR3 spells CASSRSTGERSGYTF. The CDR3 coding sequence is TGTGCCAGCTCACGATCGACAGGGGAGAGGAGTGGCTACACCTTC.

This clone was seen a handful of times. The rearrangement joins TRBV2 to TRBJ2-7; the match to TRBD2 covers 9 bases. The ends lost 0 bases at V and 2 bases at J; junction bases unmatched: 5. Germline values: CDR1 SNHLY, CDR2 FYNNEI. CDR3 size: 16 residues. The CDR3: CASSEARLAGPYEQYF. The CDR3 DNA sequence: TGTGCCAGCAGTGAAGCGAGGCTAGCGGGACCCTACGAGCAGTACTTC.

The V call is TRBV3-1 (or the pseudogene TRBV3-2), the J call TRBJ2-1; tentative D call: TRBD2 (5 bases). Trimming cost V 4 bases and J 9 bases, with 10 bases left between them. The CDR3 extends over 12 amino acids. Germline V gene data show CDR1 as LGHDT and CDR2 as YNNKEL (reference sequence). The CDR3 nucleotides read TGTGCCAGCAGCCGGCTAGGAGGTGAGCAGTTCTTC. Its protein product is CASSRLGGEQFF.

The rearrangement uses TRBV5-1 and TRBJ1-5; D perhaps matches TRBD1 (6 bases). CDR3 size: 15 residues. Between the trimmed V and J ends, which lost 2 bases and 2 bases, there was a span of 11 bases. CDR1 and CDR2 (germline): SGHRS, YFSETQ. DNA of the CDR3: TGCGCCAGCAGCTTCGGGGGGGCCGGCAATCAGCCCCAGCATTTT. Its protein is CASSFGGAGNQPQHF.

The chain recombines TRBV4-1 with TRBJ2-4, with TRBD2 identical over 16 bases. CDR1 MGHRA and CDR2 YSYEKL come from the germline V gene. The V and J ends lost 0 bases and 0 bases, in that order; junction bases with no gene match: 11. This CDR3 contains 22 residues. The CDR3 DNA is TGCGCCAGCAGCCAAGATCTTGCCCCGGGACTAGCGGGAGGGCTAGCCAAAAACATTCAGTACTTC. Residues: CASSQDLAPGLAGGLAKNIQYF.

V is TRBV7-8 and J is TRBJ2-1, with a tentative D call TRBD2 (6 bases). Germline loops: CDR1 SGHVS, CDR2 FQNEAQ. V was cut by 3 bases and J by 0 bases, with 12 bases left in between. There are 16 residues in the CDR3. The CDR3 DNA sequence: TGTGCCAGCAGCTTGGCGGGGCCCAGCTCCTACAATGAGCAGTTCTTC. The encoded protein is CASSLAGPSSYNEQFF.